The 2 T cell receptor beta chains below were found in one sample sequenced in a study of a mutant IDH1 vaccine in newly diagnosed glioma. Their antigens are not known. Time point meaning: week 35, safety follow-up. Every vaccination contained 300 ug of the mutant IDH1 20-mer peptide and was paired with topical imiquimod. Assay used: immunoSEQ multiplex PCR; TCRdb lists only in-frame clones, some missing. Altogether tens of thousands of clones are present, 65% to 90% being singletons, with the ten largest covering approximately 4.7%. Source: PBMCs, taken from a glioma patient whose treatment included an IDH1 peptide vaccine. The source of these receptors is a woman between 35 and 50 years old with glioma. Some clones in this sample may be carry-over from other donors' samples.

The sample holds a few counts of this clone. J is TRBJ1-5 and V is TRBV5-4; tentative D call: TRBD1 (5 bases). CDR1 is SGHNT and CDR2 is YYREEE in the germline V gene (reference sequence). CDR3 length equals 15 residues. V lost 0 bases, J lost 1 base, and 8 bases lay in between. Here the CDR3 DNA reads TGTGCCAGCAGCTTGGGGGGCACCAGCAATCAGCCCCAGCATTTT. As protein: CASSLGGTSNQPQHF.

The chain is built from TRBV5-1 and TRBJ2-1; 10 bases map to TRBD2. V was clipped by 0 bases and J by 7 bases; unmatched bases: 10. From germline, CDR1 is SGHRS and CDR2 YFSETQ. The CDR3 is 17 amino acids. The CDR3 bases are TGCGCCAGCAGCTTGGGCAGGACTAGCGGAAGGAGAAATGAGCAGTTCTTC. Its translation: CASSLGRTSGRRNEQFF.